A selection of T cell receptor beta chains follows, all from one sample in a study of T cells after yellow fever vaccination. Each CDR3 protein is one row after TCRdb ran MiXCR on the 5' RACE reads. The data contain some 73,000 distinct CDR3 sequences, 7.5% to 9% of them singletons. The starting material was CD8+ T cells sorted from PBMCs, obtained on the day of the yellow fever booster vaccination. Receptors originate from a man younger than 45 who received the YFV17D yellow fever vaccine. The CDR3 runs from the conserved cysteine through the conserved F or W. A D gene is named only where the DNA matches it firmly. Clone size is shown for a subset of rows, as once, few, many or a class of expanded clone.

CDR3 protein: CASSQWTTQETQYF
CDR3 DNA: TGTGCCAGCAGTCAATGGACAACCCAAGAGACCCAGTACTTC
V gene: TRBV12-3/TRBV12-4
clone size: NA
D gene: NA
J gene: TRBJ2-5

CDR3 protein: CASSYWGAGGPYNEQFF
CDR3 DNA: TGTGCCAGCAGTTACTGGGGAGCGGGAGGGCCATACAATGAGCAGTTCTTC
V gene: TRBV6-5
clone size: many
D gene: TRBD2
J gene: TRBJ2-1

CDR3 protein: CASSLGELWRITDTQYF
CDR3 DNA: TGTGCCAGCAGCTTAGGGGAACTGTGGAGGATCACAGATACGCAGTATTTT
V gene: TRBV7-9
clone size: NA
D gene: NA
J gene: TRBJ2-3

CDR3 protein: CASSFGTGGYEQYF
CDR3 DNA: TGCGCCAGCAGCTTCGGGACAGGAGGCTACGAGCAGTACTTC
V gene: TRBV5-1
clone size: many
D gene: TRBD1
J gene: TRBJ2-7

CDR3 protein: CASSVVAGGGYDTQYF
CDR3 DNA: TGTGCCAGCAGCGTAGTTGCGGGAGGTGGCTACGATACGCAGTATTTT
V gene: TRBV9
clone size: NA
D gene: TRBD2
J gene: TRBJ2-3

CDR3 protein: CASSFERGNEQFF
CDR3 DNA: TGTGCCAGCAGTTTCGAGCGGGGCAATGAGCAGTTCTTC
V gene: TRBV28
clone size: few
D gene: TRBD2
J gene: TRBJ2-1

CDR3 protein: CASSKERPTGETQYF
CDR3 DNA: TGTGCCAGCAGCAAAGAGCGCCCCACAGGAGAGACCCAGTACTTC
V gene: TRBV21-1
clone size: few
D gene: NA
J gene: TRBJ2-5

CDR3 protein: CASSQAGTGLVWEQYF
CDR3 DNA: TGCGCCAGCAGCCAGGCCGGGACAGGGTTAGTATGGGAGCAGTACTTC
V gene: TRBV4-1
clone size: few
D gene: TRBD1
J gene: TRBJ2-7

CDR3 protein: CARAGGVGNEQFF
CDR3 DNA: TGTGCCAGAGCGGGAGGCGTAGGGAATGAGCAGTTCTTC
V gene: TRBV2
clone size: few
D gene: TRBD2
J gene: TRBJ2-1

CDR3 protein: CASSPTEVASGRRYEQFF
CDR3 DNA: TGTGCCAGCTCACCCACAGAGGTCGCTAGCGGGAGAAGGTATGAGCAGTTCTTC
V gene: TRBV18
clone size: few
D gene: TRBD2
J gene: TRBJ2-1

CDR3 protein: CASSPGALSETQYF
CDR3 DNA: TGTGCCAGCAGCCCCGGGGCGCTATCGGAGACCCAGTACTTC
V gene: TRBV27
clone size: NA
D gene: NA
J gene: TRBJ2-5

CDR3 protein: CASSLEGAGDTQYF
CDR3 DNA: TGTGCCAGCAGCTTAGAGGGGGCTGGAGATACGCAGTATTTT
V gene: TRBV7-6
clone size: few
D gene: TRBD1
J gene: TRBJ2-3

CDR3 protein: CATLWHRSYEQYF
CDR3 DNA: TGTGCCACCCTCTGGCACAGATCCTACGAGCAGTACTTC
V gene: TRBV2
clone size: few
D gene: NA
J gene: TRBJ2-7

CDR3 protein: CSAETGILVGAFF
CDR3 DNA: TGCAGTGCTGAGACAGGGATCCTAGTTGGCGCTTTCTTT
V gene: TRBV20-1
clone size: many
D gene: TRBD1
J gene: TRBJ1-1

CDR3 protein: CASSSTSLTDTQYF
CDR3 DNA: TGTGCCAGCAGTAGTACTAGCCTAACAGATACGCAGTATTTT
V gene: TRBV27
clone size: NA
D gene: NA
J gene: TRBJ2-3

CDR3 protein: CASSQTREKQETQYF
CDR3 DNA: TGCGCCAGCAGTCAAACTCGAGAGAAACAAGAGACCCAGTACTTC
V gene: TRBV23-1
clone size: many
D gene: NA
J gene: TRBJ2-5

CDR3 protein: CASRGRGMALTDTQYF
CDR3 DNA: TGTGCCAGCAGAGGAAGGGGGATGGCATTGACAGATACGCAGTATTTT
V gene: TRBV27
clone size: NA
D gene: NA
J gene: TRBJ2-3

CDR3 protein: CASSSGLFYEQYF
CDR3 DNA: TGTGCCAGCAGTTCGGGACTTTTTTACGAGCAGTACTTC
V gene: TRBV27
clone size: NA
D gene: NA
J gene: TRBJ2-7

CDR3 protein: CASRIGPGGQETQYF
CDR3 DNA: TGTGCCAGCAGAATCGGGCCAGGGGGGCAAGAGACCCAGTACTTC
V gene: TRBV27
clone size: few
D gene: NA
J gene: TRBJ2-5

CDR3 protein: CASSLAPFALDEQFF
CDR3 DNA: TGTGCCAGCAGCTTAGCTCCCTTCGCCCTCGATGAGCAGTTCTTC
V gene: TRBV7-9
clone size: many
D gene: NA
J gene: TRBJ2-1

CDR3 protein: CASSRAGTAPYEQYF
CDR3 DNA: TGCGCCAGCAGCCGAGCCGGGACGGCCCCCTACGAGCAGTACTTC
V gene: TRBV4-3
clone size: many
D gene: NA
J gene: TRBJ2-7

CDR3 protein: CASRRFSGPRDTQYF
CDR3 DNA: TGTGCCAGCAGACGCTTCTCCGGGCCCCGGGATACGCAGTATTTT
V gene: TRBV6-6
clone size: few
D gene: NA
J gene: TRBJ2-3

CDR3 protein: CAIGQATDIQYF
CDR3 DNA: TGTGCCATCGGACAGGCCACTGACATTCAGTACTTC
V gene: TRBV28
clone size: few
D gene: TRBD1
J gene: TRBJ2-4

CDR3 protein: CASSPPSGRDTQYF
CDR3 DNA: TGTGCCAGCAGCCCTCCTAGCGGCAGGGATACGCAGTATTTT
V gene: TRBV3-1
clone size: few
D gene: TRBD2
J gene: TRBJ2-3

CDR3 protein: CASSPQTGDTYNEQFF
CDR3 DNA: TGTGCCAGCAGCCCCCAGACGGGGGATACCTACAATGAGCAGTTCTTC
V gene: TRBV3-1
clone size: NA
D gene: NA
J gene: TRBJ2-1

CDR3 protein: CASSLADWTGETQYF
CDR3 DNA: TGTGCCAGCAGCTTGGCCGACTGGACAGGCGAGACCCAGTACTTC
V gene: TRBV5-5
clone size: few
D gene: TRBD1
J gene: TRBJ2-5

CDR3 protein: CASSLSIQPLMGYTF
CDR3 DNA: TGTGCCAGCAGTTTATCGATACAGCCCCTAATGGGCTACACCTTC
V gene: TRBV27
clone size: NA
D gene: NA
J gene: TRBJ1-2

CDR3 protein: CASSANAFRVPDTQYF
CDR3 DNA: TGTGCCAGCAGTGCCAATGCTTTTAGGGTCCCGGATACGCAGTATTTT
V gene: TRBV12-3/TRBV12-4
clone size: few
D gene: NA
J gene: TRBJ2-3

CDR3 protein: CASSFHQGQEQYF
CDR3 DNA: TGCGCCAGCAGCTTTCACCAGGGTCAGGAGCAGTACTTC
V gene: TRBV4-3
clone size: many
D gene: NA
J gene: TRBJ2-7

CDR3 protein: CSVEDTLGTQTYEQYF
CDR3 DNA: TGCAGCGTTGAAGATACCCTCGGGACCCAAACCTACGAGCAGTACTTC
V gene: TRBV29-1
clone size: NA
D gene: NA
J gene: TRBJ2-7

CDR3 protein: CASKTGTGELGEQFF
CDR3 DNA: TGTGCCAGCAAGACCGGGACAGGGGAGTTAGGGGAGCAGTTCTTC
V gene: TRBV6-2/TRBV6-3
clone size: many
D gene: TRBD1
J gene: TRBJ2-1

CDR3 protein: CASSHEYEQYF
CDR3 DNA: TGTGCCAGCAGCCATGAATACGAGCAGTACTTC
V gene: TRBV11-2
clone size: many
D gene: NA
J gene: TRBJ2-7

CDR3 protein: CASSHRDRGEQYF
CDR3 DNA: TGTGCCAGCAGCCACCGGGACAGGGGCGAGCAGTACTTC
V gene: TRBV7-6
clone size: few
D gene: TRBD1
J gene: TRBJ2-7

CDR3 protein: CASSSGLAGVISEDTQYF
CDR3 DNA: TGTGCCAGCAGTTCCGGACTAGCGGGAGTGATTTCGGAAGATACGCAGTATTTT
V gene: TRBV6-5
clone size: NA
D gene: TRBD2
J gene: TRBJ2-3

CDR3 protein: CASSYGSAKNIQYF
CDR3 DNA: TGTGCCAGCAGTTACGGGTCAGCCAAAAACATTCAGTACTTC
V gene: TRBV6-5
clone size: many
D gene: NA
J gene: TRBJ2-4

CDR3 protein: CASSLVSRAEQFF
CDR3 DNA: TGTGCCAGCAGCTTGGTTTCCCGCGCTGAGCAGTTCTTC
V gene: TRBV13
clone size: few
D gene: NA
J gene: TRBJ2-1

CDR3 protein: CASSLELATRYEQYF
CDR3 DNA: TGTGCCAGCAGCTTGGAACTAGCGACTCGCTACGAGCAGTACTTC
V gene: TRBV5-5
clone size: NA
D gene: TRBD2
J gene: TRBJ2-7

CDR3 protein: CASSFGGAHQPQHF
CDR3 DNA: TGTGCCAGCAGTTTTGGGGGGGCCCATCAGCCCCAGCATTTT
V gene: TRBV12-3/TRBV12-4
clone size: NA
D gene: NA
J gene: TRBJ1-5

CDR3 protein: CASSQAWVSGNTIYF
CDR3 DNA: TGCGCCAGCAGCCAAGCGTGGGTCTCTGGAAACACCATATATTTT
V gene: TRBV4-3
clone size: NA
D gene: NA
J gene: TRBJ1-3

CDR3 protein: CSARVEADYGYTF
CDR3 DNA: TGCAGTGCTAGAGTTGAAGCTGACTATGGCTACACCTTC
V gene: TRBV20-1
clone size: many
D gene: NA
J gene: TRBJ1-2

CDR3 protein: CASSHRTAEAFF
CDR3 DNA: TGTGCCAGCAGCCACCGGACAGCTGAAGCTTTCTTT
V gene: TRBV11-2
clone size: many
D gene: NA
J gene: TRBJ1-1

CDR3 protein: CASIAVNNEQFF
CDR3 DNA: TGTGCCAGCATAGCTGTTAACAATGAGCAGTTCTTC
V gene: TRBV27
clone size: few
D gene: NA
J gene: TRBJ2-1

CDR3 protein: CASSQTSGRLYNEQFF
CDR3 DNA: TGTGCCAGCAGCCAGACTAGCGGGAGACTATACAATGAGCAGTTCTTC
V gene: TRBV5-8
clone size: few
D gene: TRBD2
J gene: TRBJ2-1

CDR3 protein: CASSAPGLGFMSDTQYF
CDR3 DNA: TGTGCCAGCAGCGCCCCGGGACTTGGGTTCATGTCAGATACGCAGTATTTT
V gene: TRBV9
clone size: NA
D gene: NA
J gene: TRBJ2-3

CDR3 protein: CASSGGAVTNEQFF
CDR3 DNA: TGTGCCAGTAGTGGAGGGGCAGTGACCAATGAGCAGTTCTTC
V gene: TRBV19
clone size: NA
D gene: NA
J gene: TRBJ2-1

CDR3 protein: CASPPAEGRYNEQFF
CDR3 DNA: TGTGCCAGCCCCCCCGCCGAGGGCCGCTACAATGAGCAGTTCTTC
V gene: TRBV7-9
clone size: many
D gene: NA
J gene: TRBJ2-1

CDR3 protein: CATSNLPGQGSYEQYF
CDR3 DNA: TGTGCCACCAGCAATCTCCCCGGACAGGGGTCCTACGAGCAGTACTTC
V gene: TRBV15
clone size: few
D gene: TRBD1
J gene: TRBJ2-7

CDR3 protein: CASSLAGTDAYSSYNSPLHF
CDR3 DNA: TGTGCCAGCAGCCTAGCCGGGACAGATGCCTACAGCTCCTATAATTCACCCCTCCACTTT
V gene: TRBV7-6
clone size: few
D gene: TRBD1
J gene: TRBJ1-6

CDR3 protein: CASNQQGTEAFF
CDR3 DNA: TGTGCCAGCAATCAACAGGGGACTGAAGCTTTCTTT
V gene: TRBV6-5
clone size: many
D gene: TRBD1
J gene: TRBJ1-1

CDR3 protein: CASSLPITYEQYF
CDR3 DNA: TGTGCCAGCAGCTTGCCTATCACCTACGAGCAGTACTTC
V gene: TRBV7-9
clone size: NA
D gene: NA
J gene: TRBJ2-7

CDR3 protein: CASSERTGGETKYF
CDR3 DNA: TGTGCCAGCAGTGAGAGAACAGGAGGCGAGACCAAGTACTTC
V gene: TRBV2
clone size: NA
D gene: NA
J gene: TRBJ2-5

CDR3 protein: CASSSLTEGEETQYF
CDR3 DNA: TGTGCCAGCAGTTCCCTGACAGAGGGGGAAGAGACCCAGTACTTC
V gene: TRBV6-5
clone size: few
D gene: NA
J gene: TRBJ2-5

CDR3 protein: CASSKTSDYEQYF
CDR3 DNA: TGTGCCAGCAGTAAAACTAGCGACTACGAGCAGTACTTC
V gene: TRBV6-1
clone size: NA
D gene: TRBD2
J gene: TRBJ2-7

CDR3 protein: CASSPQAGEGQPQHF
CDR3 DNA: TGTGCCAGCAGCCCCCAGGCAGGAGAGGGGCAGCCCCAGCATTTT
V gene: TRBV6-1
clone size: few
D gene: NA
J gene: TRBJ1-5

CDR3 protein: CASSLDTRELFF
CDR3 DNA: TGTGCCAGCAGCTTAGACACCCGGGAGCTGTTTTTT
V gene: TRBV7-3
clone size: NA
D gene: NA
J gene: TRBJ2-2

CDR3 protein: CASSYQANTGELFF
CDR3 DNA: TGTGCCAGCAGTTACCAGGCCAACACCGGGGAGCTGTTTTTT
V gene: TRBV6-5
clone size: few
D gene: NA
J gene: TRBJ2-2

CDR3 protein: CASSVTGTATYEQYF
CDR3 DNA: TGTGCCAGCAGCGTAACCGGGACAGCAACCTACGAGCAGTACTTC
V gene: TRBV9
clone size: few
D gene: TRBD1
J gene: TRBJ2-7

CDR3 protein: CASSTQQGAHEKLFF
CDR3 DNA: TGTGCCAGCAGCACTCAACAGGGGGCGCATGAAAAACTGTTTTTT
V gene: TRBV7-9
clone size: many
D gene: TRBD1
J gene: TRBJ1-4

CDR3 protein: CASSFTSGRGNEQFF
CDR3 DNA: TGTGCCAGCAGCTTCACTAGCGGGAGGGGCAATGAGCAGTTCTTC
V gene: TRBV7-8
clone size: few
D gene: TRBD2
J gene: TRBJ2-1

CDR3 protein: CASSLGGGTSGRALNEQFF
CDR3 DNA: TGTGCCAGCAGCTTAGGGGGTGGGACTAGCGGGAGGGCCTTGAATGAGCAGTTCTTC
V gene: TRBV11-2
clone size: many
D gene: TRBD2
J gene: TRBJ2-1